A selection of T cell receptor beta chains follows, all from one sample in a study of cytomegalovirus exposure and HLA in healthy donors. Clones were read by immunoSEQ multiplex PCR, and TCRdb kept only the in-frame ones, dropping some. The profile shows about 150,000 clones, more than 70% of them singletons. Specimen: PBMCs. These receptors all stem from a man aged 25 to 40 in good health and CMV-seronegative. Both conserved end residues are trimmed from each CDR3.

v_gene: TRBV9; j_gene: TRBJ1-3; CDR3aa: ASSEGQAGGIY
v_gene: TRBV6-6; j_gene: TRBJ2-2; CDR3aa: ASSSADTGELF
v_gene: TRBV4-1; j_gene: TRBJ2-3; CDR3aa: ASSQGPLAVTDTQY
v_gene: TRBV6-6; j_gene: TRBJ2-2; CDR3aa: ASSSTRANTGELF
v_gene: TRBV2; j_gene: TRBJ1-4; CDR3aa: ASSARQNYNEKLF
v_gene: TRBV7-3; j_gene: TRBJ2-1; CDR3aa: ASSSGRKGNEQF
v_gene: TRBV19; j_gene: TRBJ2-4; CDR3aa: ASSIRLAGAPAKNIQY
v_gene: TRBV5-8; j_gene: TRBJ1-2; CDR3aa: ASSFGQGYGYT
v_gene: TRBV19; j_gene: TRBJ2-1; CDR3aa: ASSIVGGGSYNEQF
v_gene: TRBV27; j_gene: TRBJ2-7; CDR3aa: ASRIAGGYEQY
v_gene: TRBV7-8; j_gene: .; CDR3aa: ASSSIGGGAIYEQY
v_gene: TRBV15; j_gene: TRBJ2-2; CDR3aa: ATSRNRGTGNTGELF